This section outlines one TCR beta chain sequence together with its context. Its antigen is still unknown. The assay was immunoSEQ multiplex PCR, and TCRdb's table has in-frame clones only and misses some. The repertoire includes about 350,000 clones, around 89% of them detected once, and around 5.8% sits in the top ten. These data are taken from a study of Ad26.COV2.S vaccination and SARS-CoV-2 variants. The CDR3 contains 13 residues. The germline CDR1 and CDR2 sequences are MGHDK and SYGVNS. Trimming cost V 1 base and J 4 bases, with 7 bases left between them. Described treatment: some 20 received Ad26.COV2.S at low or high dose, single or two shots; about 5 received placebo; per-sample allocation not given. Samples were taken on day 63 after the first vaccine or placebo injection. It was an adult aged 18-55 years in Boston who was the donor. Vaccination used an Ad26 vector expressing Wuhan-strain SARS-CoV-2 spike.

Whole-study findings and limits: Relative to placebo recipients, vaccine recipients exhibited elevated spike-specific TCR breadth.

V is TRBV25-1 and J is TRBJ1-2; D gene uncertain. The sequence derives from a person aged 18-60 years who received the Ad26.COV2.S COVID-19 vaccine or a placebo. Sequenced here: peripheral blood, sampled in a trial of Ad26.COV2.S vaccine versus placebo. CDR3 in amino acids: CASSESMIYGYTF. In DNA form, the CDR3 reads TGTGCCAGCAGTGAATCGATGATCTATGGCTACACCTTC.